Included here is one T cell receptor beta chain sequence, with context. What it binds is unknown. The CDR3 covers 14 residues. CDR1 MGHRA and CDR2 YSYEKL come from the germline V gene. V lost 0 bases to trimming and J lost 8 bases, with 10 bases between them. This sample is drawn from a study of blood T cells in healthy people across ages. Broader study findings: Roughly linear declines in TCR beta diversity per million T cells occurred with age. Unknown CMV status may confound age-related changes in expanded clones.

PCR was performed a second time for about 6 to 12 cycles using a sample-barcoded 5' primer and a J-beta primer mix. MiXCR, run by TCRdb on the 5' RACE reads, gives a single entry per CDR3 protein. The sample contains roughly 800,000 distinct CDR3 sequences, 20% to 25% of which appear only once. Separately, the same data were catalogued under a study of T cells of mothers and their children. Per that study: Nobody spotted any persistent microchimeric T cell clones.

The V call is TRBV4-1, the J call TRBJ1-4; D remains ambiguous. What was sequenced was blood. This receptor was obtained from a boy younger than 18 in good health. CDR3 sequence (DNA): TGCGCCAGCAGCCAAGATTTTTTCGGGGAAAAACTGTTTTTT. Encoded protein: CASSQDFFGEKLFF.